The T cell receptor beta chain described here comes from a study of T cell clonality in common variable immunodeficiency. Only a few counts were recorded for this clone. What it recognizes is unknown. The read gets to within 3 residues of the CDR3 end, and the germline J gene fills in the rest. Sequencing input was equivalent genomic DNA from CVID and controls. Assay used: immunoSEQ multiplex PCR; TCRdb lists only in-frame clones, some missing. The repertoire consists of about 40,000 clones, none detected only once. Study outcomes and limitations: T cell subpopulation sequencing would be needed to explain CVID clonality. Compared with healthy controls, CVID subjects showed increased TCRbeta clonality, mostly in about a third.

Patients and controls were mostly of Caucasian heritage. The CDR3 sequence is 14 residues long. The chain employs TRBV23-1 and TRBJ2-2; 8 positions agree with TRBD2. TRBV23-1 is known as an ORF, though its function is uncertain. The sequencing sample was made of peripheral blood mononuclear cells. The sequence derives from a person aged 18 to 70 in good health. The sequenced CDR3 bases are TGCGCCAGCAGTCAATGCGGGGGGCGAGGAAAG. Translated, it gives CASSQCGGRGK. The whole CDR3 sequence reads CASSQCGGRGKLFF.